The 2 T cell receptor beta chains given below trace back to one sample, sequenced in a study of shared clonotypes between healthy human individuals. The data were produced by immunoSEQ multiplex PCR, yet TCRdb's version contains in-frame clones alone and is incomplete. The data show millions of clones, 85% to 95% seen once. The material sequenced was naive CD4+ T cells sorted from blood. Noted subset: CD45RA+ positively selected. The receptors originated from a man between 18 and 35 years old in good health.

V is TRBV6-5 and J is TRBJ1-2; D unclear. V was cut by 7 bases and J by 4 bases, with 19 bases left in between. The CDR3 sequence is 15 residues long. Germline values: CDR1 MNHEY, CDR2 SVGAGI. The DNA of the CDR3 is TGTGCCAGCACCTCCGAGGCAGCGGGAGGCTATGGCTACACCTTC. It codes for CASTSEAAGGYGYTF.

V and J are TRBV7-9 and TRBJ1-1; D gene unclear. The CDR3 is 12 residues long. Germline V gene sequence: CDR1 SEHNR, CDR2 FQNEAQ (reference sequence). V shed 5 bases and J shed 9 bases, with 13 bases lying between them. The CDR3 is CASSLTQSQAFF. CDR3 coding DNA: TGTGCCAGCAGCCTAACGCAAAGTCAAGCTTTCTTT.